This T cell receptor (beta chain) is from a study of technical replicates of blood from a handful of donors. Sequenced by immunoSEQ multiplex PCR; TCRdb stores in-frame clones only, minus some. The profile covers approximately 97,000 clones, with around 96% appearing a single time and roughly 0.34% taken by the ten largest. Trimming pared 1 base from V and 6 bases from J, leaving 10 bases between. The germline V gene encodes CDR1 SGHVS and CDR2 FNYEAQ. The CDR3 consists of 14 residues. The clonotype originates from a human donor in good health. Sequencing was performed on T cells isolated from PBMCs. The J gene is TRBJ1-5, the V gene TRBV7-6; D call uncertain. This CDR3 reads CASSLEGAGQPQHF. The CDR3 region has the DNA TGTGCCAGCAGCTTAGAGGGTGCGGGTCAGCCCCAGCATTTT. Variable domain in full (rest from reference TRBV7-6 and TRBJ1-5): GAGVSQSPRYKVTKRGQDVALRCDPISGHVSLYWYRQALGQGPEFLTYFNYEAQQDKSGLPNDRFSAERPEGSISTLTIQRTEQRDSAMYRCASSLEGAGQPQHFGDGTRLSIL.